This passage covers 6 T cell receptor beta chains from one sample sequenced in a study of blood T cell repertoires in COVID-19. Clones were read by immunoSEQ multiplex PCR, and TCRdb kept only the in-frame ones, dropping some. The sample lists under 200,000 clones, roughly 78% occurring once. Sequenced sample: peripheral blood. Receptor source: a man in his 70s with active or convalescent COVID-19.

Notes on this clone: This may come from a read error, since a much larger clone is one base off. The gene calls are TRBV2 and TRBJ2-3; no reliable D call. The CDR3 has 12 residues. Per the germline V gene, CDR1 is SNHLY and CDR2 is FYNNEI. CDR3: CAGSEVADTQYF. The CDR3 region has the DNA TGTGCCGGCAGTGAGGTAGCAGATACGCAGTATTTT.

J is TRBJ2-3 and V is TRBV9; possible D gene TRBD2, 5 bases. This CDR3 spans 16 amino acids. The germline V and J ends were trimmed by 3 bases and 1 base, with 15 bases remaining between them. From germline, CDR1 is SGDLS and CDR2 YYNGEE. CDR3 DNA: TGTGCCAGCAGCGCAACTGCCTCGAGGGGCACAGATACGCAGTATTTT. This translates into CASSATASRGTDTQYF. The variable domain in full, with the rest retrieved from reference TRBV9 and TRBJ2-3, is DSGVTQTPKHLITATGQRVTLRCSPRSGDLSVYWYQQSLDQGLQFLIQYYNGEERAKGNILERFSAQQFPDLHSELNLSSLELGDSALYFCASSATASRGTDTQYFGPGTRLTVL.

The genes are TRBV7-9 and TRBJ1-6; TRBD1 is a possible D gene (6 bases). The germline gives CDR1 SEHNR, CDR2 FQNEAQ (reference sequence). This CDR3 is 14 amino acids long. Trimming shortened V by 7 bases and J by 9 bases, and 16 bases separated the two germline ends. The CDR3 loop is CASTPSGGGSPLHF. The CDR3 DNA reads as TGTGCCAGCACCCCCTCGGGGGGCGGTTCACCCCTCCACTTT. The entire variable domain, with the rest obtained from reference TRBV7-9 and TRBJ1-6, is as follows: DTGVSQNPRHKITKRGQNVTFRCDPISEHNRLYWYRQTLGQGPEFLTYFQNEAQLEKSRLLSDRFSAERPKGSFSTLEIQRTEQGDSAMYLCASTPSGGGSPLHFGNGTRLTVT.

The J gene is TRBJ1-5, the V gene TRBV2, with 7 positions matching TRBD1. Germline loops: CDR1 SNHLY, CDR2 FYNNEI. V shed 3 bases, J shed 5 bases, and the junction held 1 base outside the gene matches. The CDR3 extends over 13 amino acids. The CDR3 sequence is CASSDRGYQPQHF. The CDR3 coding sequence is TGTGCCAGCAGTGACAGGGGGTATCAGCCCCAGCATTTT.

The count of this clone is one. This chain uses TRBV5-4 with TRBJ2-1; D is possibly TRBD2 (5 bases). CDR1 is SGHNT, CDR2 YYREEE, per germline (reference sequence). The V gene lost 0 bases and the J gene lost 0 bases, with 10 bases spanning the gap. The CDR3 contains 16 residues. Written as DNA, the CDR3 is TGTGCCAGCAGCTTGGACGGCACTAGCTCCTACAATGAGCAGTTCTTC. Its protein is CASSLDGTSSYNEQFF.

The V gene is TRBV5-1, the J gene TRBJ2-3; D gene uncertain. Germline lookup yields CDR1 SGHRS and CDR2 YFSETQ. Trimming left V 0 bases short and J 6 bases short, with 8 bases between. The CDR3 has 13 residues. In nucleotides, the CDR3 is TGCGCCAGCAGCTTGGTCCCCTCCGATACGCAGTATTTT. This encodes CASSLVPSDTQYF.